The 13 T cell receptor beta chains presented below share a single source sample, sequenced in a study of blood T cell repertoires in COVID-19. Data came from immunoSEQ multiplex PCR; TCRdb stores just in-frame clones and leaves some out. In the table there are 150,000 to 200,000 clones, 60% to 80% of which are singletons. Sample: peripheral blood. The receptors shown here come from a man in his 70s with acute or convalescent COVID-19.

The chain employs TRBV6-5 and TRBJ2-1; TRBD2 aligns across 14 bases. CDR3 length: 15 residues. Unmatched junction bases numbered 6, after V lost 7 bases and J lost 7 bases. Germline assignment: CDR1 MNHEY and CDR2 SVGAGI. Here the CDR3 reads CASIRLAGGPNEQFF. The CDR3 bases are TGTGCCAGCATTCGACTAGCGGGGGGGCCGAATGAGCAGTTCTTC.

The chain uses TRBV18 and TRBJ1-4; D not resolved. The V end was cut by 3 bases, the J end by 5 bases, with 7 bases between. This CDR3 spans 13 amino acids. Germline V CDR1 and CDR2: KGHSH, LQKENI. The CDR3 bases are TGTGCCAGCTCACCCCCGGGGAATGAAAAACTGTTTTTT. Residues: CASSPPGNEKLFF. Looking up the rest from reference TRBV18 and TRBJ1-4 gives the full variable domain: NAGVMQNPRHLVRRRGQEARLRCSPMKGHSHVYWYRQLPEEGLKFMVYLQKENIIDESGMPKERFSAEFPKEGPSILRIQQVVRGDSAAYFCASSPPGNEKLFFGSGTQLSVL.

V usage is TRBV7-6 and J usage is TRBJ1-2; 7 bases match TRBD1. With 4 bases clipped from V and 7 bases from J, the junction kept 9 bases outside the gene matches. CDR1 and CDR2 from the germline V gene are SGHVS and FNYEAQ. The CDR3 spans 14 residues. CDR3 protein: CASSSQAGTAGYTF. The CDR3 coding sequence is TGTGCCAGCAGCTCCCAAGCCGGGACAGCTGGCTACACCTTC.

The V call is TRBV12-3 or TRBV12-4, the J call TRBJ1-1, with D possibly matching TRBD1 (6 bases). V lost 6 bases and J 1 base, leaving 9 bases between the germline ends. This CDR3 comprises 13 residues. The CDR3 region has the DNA TGTGCCAGCAGACTGACAGGGAACACTGAAGCTTTCTTT. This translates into CASRLTGNTEAFF.

The CDR3 coding sequence is TGTGCCAGTAGTGACTTGTCGGCCTCCTACAATGAGCAGTTCTTC. Translation gives CASSDLSASYNEQFF. The chain carries TRBV19 and TRBJ2-1; D unresolved. V was cut by 5 bases and J by 0 bases, with 11 bases left in between. Germline assignment: CDR1 LNHDA and CDR2 SQIVND (reference sequence). CDR3 length equals 15 residues.

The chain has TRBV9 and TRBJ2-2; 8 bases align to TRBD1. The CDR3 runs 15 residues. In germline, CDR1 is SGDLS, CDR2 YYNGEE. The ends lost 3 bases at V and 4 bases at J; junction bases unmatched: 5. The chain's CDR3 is CASSAQGASTGELFF. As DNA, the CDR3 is TGTGCCAGCAGCGCCCAGGGGGCGAGCACCGGGGAGCTGTTTTTT.

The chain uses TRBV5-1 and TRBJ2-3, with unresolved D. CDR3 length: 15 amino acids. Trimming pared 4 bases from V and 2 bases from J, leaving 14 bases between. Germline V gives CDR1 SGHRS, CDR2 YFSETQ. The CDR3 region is CASSQAMIPTDTQYF. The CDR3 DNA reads TGCGCCAGCAGCCAGGCAATGATTCCCACAGATACGCAGTATTTT.

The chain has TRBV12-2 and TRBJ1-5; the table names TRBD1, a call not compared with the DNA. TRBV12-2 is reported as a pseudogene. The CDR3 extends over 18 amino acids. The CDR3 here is CASRPPGQGAEGNQPQHF. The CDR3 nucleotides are TGTGCAAGTCGCCCTCCGGGACAGGGGGCTGAGGGTAATCAGCCCCAGCATTTT.

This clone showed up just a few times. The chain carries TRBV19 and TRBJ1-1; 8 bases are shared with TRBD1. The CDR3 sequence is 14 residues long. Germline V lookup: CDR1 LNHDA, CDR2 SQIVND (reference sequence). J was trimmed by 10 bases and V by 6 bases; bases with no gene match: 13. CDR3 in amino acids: CASSTGQGISLAFF. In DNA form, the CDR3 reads TGTGCCAGTAGCACAGGACAGGGAATCTCCCTAGCTTTCTTT.

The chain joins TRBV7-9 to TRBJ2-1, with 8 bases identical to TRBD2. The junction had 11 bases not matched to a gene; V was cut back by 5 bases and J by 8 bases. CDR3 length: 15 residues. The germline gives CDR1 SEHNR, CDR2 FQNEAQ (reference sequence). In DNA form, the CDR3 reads TGTGCCAGCAGCCTAGGGCGGACTAGCAGCGATGAGCAGTTCTTC. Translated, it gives CASSLGRTSSDEQFF.

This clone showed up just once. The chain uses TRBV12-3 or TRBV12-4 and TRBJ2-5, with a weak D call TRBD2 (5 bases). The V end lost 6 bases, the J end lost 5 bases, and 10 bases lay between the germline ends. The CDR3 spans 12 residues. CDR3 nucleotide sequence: TGTGCCAGCAGCTTGTCGGGGGAGACCCAGTACTTC. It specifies CASSLSGETQYF.

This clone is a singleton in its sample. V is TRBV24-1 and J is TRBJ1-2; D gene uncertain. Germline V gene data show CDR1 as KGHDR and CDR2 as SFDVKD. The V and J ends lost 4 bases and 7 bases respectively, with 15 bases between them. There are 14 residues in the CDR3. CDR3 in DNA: TGTGCCACCAGTGAAGTAGGAAGGACTGCTGGCTACACCTTC. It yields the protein CATSEVGRTAGYTF.

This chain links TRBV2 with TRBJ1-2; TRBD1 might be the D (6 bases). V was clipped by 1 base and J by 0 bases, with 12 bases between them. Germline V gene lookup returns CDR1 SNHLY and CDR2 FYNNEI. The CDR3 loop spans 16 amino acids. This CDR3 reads CASSEEGGRANYGYTF. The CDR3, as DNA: TGTGCCAGCAGTGAAGAGGGGGGGAGAGCTAACTATGGCTACACCTTC. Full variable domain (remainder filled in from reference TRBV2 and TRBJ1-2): EPEVTQTPSHQVTQMGQEVILRCVPISNHLYFYWYRQILGQKVEFLVSFYNNEISEKSEIFDDQFSVERPDGSNFTLKIRSTKLEDSAMYFCASSEEGGRANYGYTFGSGTRLTVV.